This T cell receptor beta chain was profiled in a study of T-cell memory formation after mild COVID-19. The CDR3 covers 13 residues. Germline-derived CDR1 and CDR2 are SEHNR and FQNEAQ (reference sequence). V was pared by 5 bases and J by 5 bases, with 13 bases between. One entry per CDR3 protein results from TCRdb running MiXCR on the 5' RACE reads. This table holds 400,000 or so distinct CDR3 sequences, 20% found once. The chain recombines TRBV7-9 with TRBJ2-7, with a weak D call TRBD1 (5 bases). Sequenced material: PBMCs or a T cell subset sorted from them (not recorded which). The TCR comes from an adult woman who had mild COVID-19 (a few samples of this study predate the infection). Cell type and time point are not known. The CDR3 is CASSGAGAHEQYF. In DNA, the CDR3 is TGTGCCAGCAGCGGGGCAGGAGCCCACGAGCAGTACTTC.